These T cell receptor beta chains were read from a single sample in a study of blood T cell repertoires in COVID-19. Method: immunoSEQ multiplex PCR; TCRdb's copy keeps in-frame clones and lacks some. The sample contains about 45,000 clones, roughly 90% of which appear only once. The source material was peripheral blood. The source is an elderly woman with active COVID-19. Both conserved end residues are part of each CDR3. The order of the fields is D gene, V gene, clone size, J gene, CDR3 DNA, CDR3 protein. The D gene is left open where the match is weak. Rows may omit the clone size; those that give it use once, few, many or a size class.

D: TRBD2; V: TRBV3-1/TRBV3-2; size: NA; J: TRBJ2-3; DNA: TGTGCCAGCAGCTTTAGGACTAGCGGGTGGACGGCAGATACGCAGTATTTT; CDR3: CASSFRTSGWTADTQYF
D: TRBD1; V: TRBV28; size: NA; J: TRBJ2-7; DNA: TGTGCCAGCACCTCTCGACAGGGGGCCCACGAGCAGTACTTC; CDR3: CASTSRQGAHEQYF
D: TRBD1; V: TRBV5-1; size: NA; J: TRBJ1-2; DNA: TGCGCCAGCAGCTCCACCGGGACAGTTTATGGCTACACCTTC; CDR3: CASSSTGTVYGYTF
D: TRBD1; V: TRBV3-1/TRBV3-2; size: once; J: TRBJ1-3; DNA: TGTGCCAGCGGGGACAGGGGGTCTGGAAACACCATATATTTT; CDR3: CASGDRGSGNTIYF
D: NA; V: TRBV30; size: NA; J: TRBJ1-5; DNA: TGTGCCTGGAGTACCCGAATGGGGGGGAACGGCAATCAGCCCCAGCATTTT; CDR3: CAWSTRMGGNGNQPQHF
D: TRBD2; V: TRBV6-2/TRBV6-3; size: NA; J: TRBJ2-2; DNA: TGTGCCAGCAGTCCGGGGACTATGACCGGGGAGCTGTTTTTT; CDR3: CASSPGTMTGELFF
D: NA; V: TRBV2; size: NA; J: TRBJ1-2; DNA: TGTGCCAGCAGGGGAACCAGGGGTGGCTACACCTTC; CDR3: CASRGTRGGYTF
D: TRBD2; V: TRBV3-1/TRBV3-2; size: once; J: TRBJ2-1; DNA: TGTGCCAGCAGCCAAGAAATACTAGCGGGGCGGGGGAATGAGCAGTTCTTC; CDR3: CASSQEILAGRGNEQFF
D: NA; V: TRBV28; size: few; J: TRBJ2-7; DNA: TGTGCCAGCACCCTAGTCGGCTACGAGCAGTACTTC; CDR3: CASTLVGYEQYF
D: NA; V: TRBV4-3; size: NA; J: TRBJ1-2; DNA: TGCGCCAGCAGTCGCTCAGGGGAAGATGGCTACACCTTC; CDR3: CASSRSGEDGYTF